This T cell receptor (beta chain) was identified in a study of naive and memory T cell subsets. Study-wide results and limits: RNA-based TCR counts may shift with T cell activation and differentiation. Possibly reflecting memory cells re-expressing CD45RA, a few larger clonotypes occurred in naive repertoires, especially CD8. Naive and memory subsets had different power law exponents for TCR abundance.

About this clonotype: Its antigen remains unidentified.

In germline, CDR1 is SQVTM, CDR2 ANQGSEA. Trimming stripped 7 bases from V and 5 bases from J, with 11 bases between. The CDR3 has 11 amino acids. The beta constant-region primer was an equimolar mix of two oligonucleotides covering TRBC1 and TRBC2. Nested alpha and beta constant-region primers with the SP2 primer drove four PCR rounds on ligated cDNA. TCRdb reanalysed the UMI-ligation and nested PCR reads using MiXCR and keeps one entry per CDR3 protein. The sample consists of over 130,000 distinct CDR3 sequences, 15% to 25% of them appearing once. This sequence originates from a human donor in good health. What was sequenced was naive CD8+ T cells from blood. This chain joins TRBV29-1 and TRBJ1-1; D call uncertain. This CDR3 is CSDLDGTEAFF. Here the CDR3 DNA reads TGCAGCGACTTGGACGGGACTGAAGCTTTCTTT.